The clone carrying this T cell receptor beta chain was recorded a few times. The antigen remains undetermined. The PCR used 60 Vbeta and 13 Jbeta primers. The method was immunoSEQ multiplex PCR; TCRdb's version includes in-frame clones alone and lacks a portion of them. The sample consists of about 72,000 clones, 65% to 80% of them appearing once. Germline V gene sequence: CDR1 MNHNS, CDR2 SASEGT. This CDR3 is built from 12 residues. Between the trimmed V and J ends, which lost 7 bases and 8 bases, there was a span of 12 bases. This record belongs to a study of cytomegalovirus exposure and HLA in healthy donors. Study-wide context: A preliminary data release comprised 80 million or so unique TCRs obtained from HLA-typed donors. Notes on the study in general: In an earlier analysis, productive rearrangement rates for most beta V segments clustered near 87% or 30%.

All donors participated as healthy donors of bone marrow. Though probably carrying unrecorded immune exposures, donors were nominally healthy at sampling. The rearrangement links TRBV6-1 to TRBJ2-1; TRBD1 might be the D (5 bases). The sequence was collected from a middle-aged man in good health and CMV-seropositive. Sequences were obtained from PBMCs. CDR3 amino acids: CASNIRVDEQFF. Here the CDR3 DNA reads TGTGCCAGCAATATCAGGGTCGATGAGCAGTTCTTC.